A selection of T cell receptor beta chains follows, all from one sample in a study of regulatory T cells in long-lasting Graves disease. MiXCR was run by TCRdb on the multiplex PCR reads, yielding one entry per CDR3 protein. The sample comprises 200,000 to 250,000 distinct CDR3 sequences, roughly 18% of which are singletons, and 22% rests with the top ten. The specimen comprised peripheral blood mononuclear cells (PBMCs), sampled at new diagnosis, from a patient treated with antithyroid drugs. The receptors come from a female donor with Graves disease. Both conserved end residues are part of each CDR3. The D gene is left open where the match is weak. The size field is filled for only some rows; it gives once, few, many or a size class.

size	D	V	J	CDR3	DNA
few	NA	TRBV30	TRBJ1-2	CAWSVGQLYGYTF	TGTGCCTGGAGTGTAGGACAACTCTATGGCTACACCTTC
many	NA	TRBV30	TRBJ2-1	CAWDRDGEQFF	TGTGCCTGGGACCGGGACGGAGAGCAGTTCTTC
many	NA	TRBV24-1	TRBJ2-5	CATSDLKAGTGETQYF	TGTGCCACCAGTGATTTGAAGGCGGGAACCGGGGAGACCCAGTACTTC
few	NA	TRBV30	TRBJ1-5	CAWSHAMLQPQHF	TGTGCCTGGAGCCATGCGATGCTCCAGCCCCAGCATTTT
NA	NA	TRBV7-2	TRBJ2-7	CASIRTTPSYEQYF	TGTGCCAGTATTCGGACAACCCCTTCCTACGAGCAGTACTTC
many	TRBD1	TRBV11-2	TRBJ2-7	CASSFTYTGGSYEQYF	TGTGCCAGCAGCTTTACTTATACAGGGGGCAGCTACGAGCAGTACTTC
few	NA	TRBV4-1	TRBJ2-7	CASSQEGRGTYEQYF	TGCGCCAGCAGCCAAGAGGGAAGGGGCACCTACGAGCAGTACTTC
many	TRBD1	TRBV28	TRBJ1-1	CASSYRGRNTEAFF	TGTGCCAGCAGTTACAGGGGGCGGAACACTGAAGCTTTCTTT
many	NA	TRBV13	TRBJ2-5	CASSLSSRQETQYF	TGTGCCAGCAGCTTATCGTCCAGGCAAGAGACCCAGTACTTC
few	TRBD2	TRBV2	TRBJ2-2	CATREGWTGELFF	TGTGCCACCAGGGAGGGTTGGACCGGGGAGCTGTTTTTT
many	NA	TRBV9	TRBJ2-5	CASSVEVGAQYF	TGTGCCAGCAGCGTAGAGGTTGGGGCCCAGTACTTC
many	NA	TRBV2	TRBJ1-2	CASSGGYGYTF	TGTGCCAGCAGCGGGGGGTATGGCTACACCTTC
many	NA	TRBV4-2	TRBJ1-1	CASSNRELEAFF	TGTGCCAGCAGCAACCGGGAACTTGAAGCTTTCTTT
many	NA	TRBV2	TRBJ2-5	CASSQGYRQETQYF	TGTGCCAGCAGCCAGGGTTACCGACAAGAGACCCAGTACTTC
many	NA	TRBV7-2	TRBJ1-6	CASSLFQGSSYNSPLHF	TGTGCCAGCAGCCTATTCCAGGGGAGCTCCTATAATTCACCCCTCCACTTT
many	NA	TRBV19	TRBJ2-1	CASSYMANEQFF	TGTGCCAGTAGTTATATGGCGAATGAGCAGTTCTTC
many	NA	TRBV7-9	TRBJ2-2	CASSRTGELFF	TGTGCCAGCAGCCGAACCGGGGAGCTGTTTTTT
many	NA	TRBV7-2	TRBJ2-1	CASSLSNYNEQFF	TGTGCCAGCAGCTTATCTAACTACAATGAGCAGTTCTTC
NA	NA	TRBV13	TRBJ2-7	CASSFFGGSEQYF	TGTGCCAGCAGCTTTTTTGGCGGTTCCGAGCAGTACTTC
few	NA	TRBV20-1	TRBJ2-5	CSARLLGAQYF	TGCAGTGCTAGACTACTAGGTGCCCAGTACTTC
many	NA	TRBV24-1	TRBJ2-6	CATSDSSNVLTF	TGTGCCACCAGTGATTCCAGCAACGTCCTGACTTTC
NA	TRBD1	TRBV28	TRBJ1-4	CASSLWDRAHNEKLFF	TGTGCCAGCAGTTTATGGGACAGGGCCCATAATGAAAAACTGTTTTTT
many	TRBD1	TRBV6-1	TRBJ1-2	CASSEGGGGGTYGYTF	TGTGCCAGCAGTGAAGGTGGAGGAGGGGGCACCTATGGCTACACCTTC
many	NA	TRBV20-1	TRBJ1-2	CSARVALYGYTF	TGCAGTGCTAGAGTAGCTCTTTATGGCTACACCTTC
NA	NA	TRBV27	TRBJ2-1	CASSSNYEQFF	TGTGCCAGCAGTTCCAACTATGAGCAGTTCTTC
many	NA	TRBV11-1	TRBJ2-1	CASSTTDMSDEQFF	TGTGCCAGCAGCACAACGGACATGTCGGATGAGCAGTTCTTC
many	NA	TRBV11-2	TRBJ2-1	CASSSGTYYNEQFF	TGTGCCAGCAGCTCCGGGACATATTACAATGAGCAGTTCTTC
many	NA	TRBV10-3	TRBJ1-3	CAISEGSGNTIYF	TGTGCCATCAGTGAAGGGAGTGGAAACACCATATATTTT
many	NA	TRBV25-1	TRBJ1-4	CASSFLGGEKLFF	TGTGCCAGCAGTTTCCTAGGGGGGGAAAAACTGTTTTTT
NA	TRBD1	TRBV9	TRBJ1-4	CASSVDRGHGEKLLF	TGTGCCAGCAGCGTTGACAGGGGGCATGGGGAAAAACTGCTTTTT
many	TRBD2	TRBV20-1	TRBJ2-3	CSAHRLPRGDTQYF	TGCAGTGCTCACAGACTCCCGCGGGGGGATACGCAGTATTTT
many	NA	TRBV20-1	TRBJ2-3	CSARAGTSRDTQYF	TGCAGTGCTAGAGCCGGGACTTCTCGAGATACGCAGTATTTT
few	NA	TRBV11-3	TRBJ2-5	CASSPSRGAETQYF	TGTGCCAGCAGCCCGAGCCGGGGGGCGGAGACCCAGTACTTC
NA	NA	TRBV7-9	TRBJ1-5	CASSLGIGPQPQHF	TGTGCCAGCAGCTTAGGGATTGGACCTCAGCCCCAGCATTTT
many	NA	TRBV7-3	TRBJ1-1	CASSRFLNTEAFF	TGTGCCAGCAGCAGGTTTTTGAACACTGAAGCTTTCTTT
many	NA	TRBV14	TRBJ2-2	CASSQGDWHTGELFF	TGTGCCAGCAGCCAGGGCGATTGGCACACCGGGGAGCTGTTTTTT
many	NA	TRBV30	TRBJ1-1	CAWSLGTEAFF	TGTGCCTGGAGTTTGGGGACTGAAGCTTTCTTT
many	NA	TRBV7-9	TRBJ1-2	CASSAGATNYGYTF	TGTGCCAGCAGCGCCGGGGCTACTAACTATGGCTACACCTTC
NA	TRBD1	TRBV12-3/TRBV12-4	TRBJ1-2	CASTRDSRSYGYTF	TGTGCCAGCACCCGGGACAGCCGCAGCTATGGCTACACCTTC
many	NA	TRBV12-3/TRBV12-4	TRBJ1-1	CASSSAGRNTEAFF	TGTGCCAGCAGTTCCGCGGGTCGGAACACTGAAGCTTTCTTT
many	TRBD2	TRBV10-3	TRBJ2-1	CAISETVLAGAGFEQFF	TGTGCCATCAGTGAGACCGTCCTAGCGGGAGCGGGGTTTGAGCAGTTCTTC
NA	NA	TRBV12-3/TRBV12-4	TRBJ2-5	CASSYQGFLSQYF	TGTGCCAGCAGTTACCAGGGGTTCCTCTCCCAGTACTTC
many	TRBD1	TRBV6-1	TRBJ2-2	CASGQGAGELFF	TGTGCCAGCGGACAGGGGGCCGGGGAGCTGTTTTTT
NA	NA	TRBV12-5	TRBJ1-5	CASGLVDRRRQPQHF	TGTGCTAGTGGTTTGGTCGACAGGAGGAGGCAGCCCCAGCATTTT
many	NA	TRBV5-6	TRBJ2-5	CASSWEGGEETQYF	TGTGCCAGCAGCTGGGAAGGAGGGGAAGAGACCCAGTACTTC
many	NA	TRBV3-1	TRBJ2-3	CASSQAVASDTQYF	TGTGCCAGCAGCCAAGCAGTAGCATCAGATACGCAGTATTTT
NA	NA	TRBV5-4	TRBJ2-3	CASSLHTAADTQYF	TGTGCCAGCAGCTTGCATACGGCGGCAGATACGCAGTATTTT
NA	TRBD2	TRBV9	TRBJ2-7	CASSVEGTSGSPTYEQYF	TGTGCCAGCAGCGTAGAGGGGACTAGCGGGAGCCCCACCTACGAGCAGTACTTC
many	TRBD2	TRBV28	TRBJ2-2	CASSFASGSFDTGELFF	TGTGCCAGCAGTTTCGCTAGCGGGAGTTTTGACACCGGGGAGCTGTTTTTT
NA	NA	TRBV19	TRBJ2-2	CASSISSATGELFF	TGTGCCAGTAGTATCTCTAGTGCCACCGGGGAGCTGTTTTTT
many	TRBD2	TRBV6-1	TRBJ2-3	CASSARAGGLLGTDTQYF	TGTGCCAGCAGTGCTCGAGCGGGAGGCCTTCTCGGCACAGATACGCAGTATTTT
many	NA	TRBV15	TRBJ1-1	CATSNTLNTEAFF	TGTGCCACCAGCAACACTCTGAACACTGAAGCTTTCTTT
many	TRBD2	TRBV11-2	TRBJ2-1	CASSSISGVAFNEQFF	TGTGCCAGCAGCTCCATTAGCGGGGTCGCCTTCAATGAGCAGTTCTTC